Below, one T cell receptor (beta chain) is given with its context. As yet, its antigen is unknown. The CDR3 totals 20 residues. Trimming shortened V by 2 bases and J by 3 bases, and 25 bases separated the two germline ends. In germline, CDR1 is SGHDN, CDR2 FVKESK. This entry is derived from a study of graft-versus-host responses after intestinal transplantation. Clones were read by immunoSEQ multiplex PCR, and TCRdb kept only the in-frame ones, dropping some. Of approximately 85,000 clones listed, approximately 90% were seen once; the top ten hold 7.6%. Here the sequenced sample was unstimulated CD8+ T cells sorted from spleen or lymph node cells, taken before transplant. This sequence was found in a human donor who was the organ donor for an intestinal transplant. The chain employs TRBV14 and TRBJ2-2; D may correspond to TRBD1 or TRBD2 (5 bases each). DNA of the CDR3: TGTGCCAGCAGCCAACCCCACTCCCAGGGCCCCTGGGACCACACCGGGGAGCTGTTTTTT. This encodes CASSQPHSQGPWDHTGELFF.